These T cell receptor beta chains were read from a single sample in a study of T cell repertoires in cytomegalovirus infection. TCRdb fed the reads into MiXCR, producing one record per CDR3 protein. The table has around 95,000 distinct CDR3 sequences, about 31% seen once; the top ten hold roughly 70%. No cognate antigen is known for these TCRs. The specimen comprised CD8+ T cells from cultured PBMCs, sampled from culture after CMV antigen stimulation. These receptors were taken from a human donor in good health (CMV status not recorded). Some clones in this sample may be carry-over from other donors' samples. Each CDR3 is given with its conserved first and last residue. A D gene is named only where the DNA matches it firmly. Clone size is shown for a subset of rows, as once, few, many or a class of expanded clone.

TRBV4-1	.	TRBJ1-2	many	CASSQPTPVTYGYTF	TGCGCCAGCAGCCAACCAACGCCCGTCACCTATGGCTACACCTTC
TRBV7-9	.	TRBJ1-4	few	CASSGRTATNEKLFF	TGTGCCAGCAGCGGACGGACCGCAACTAATGAAAAACTGTTTTTT
TRBV7-2	.	TRBJ2-3	.	CASSSPGGAADTQYF	TGTGCCAGCAGCTCCCCTGGGGGGGCCGCAGATACGCAGTATTTT
TRBV2	.	TRBJ2-1	many	CASSRSGNRDYNEQFF	TGTGCCAGCAGTCGTAGTGGGAATAGGGACTACAATGAGCAGTTCTTC
TRBV7-2	TRBD2	TRBJ2-3	.	CASSPEGRGATDTQYF	TGTGCCAGCAGCCCCGAGGGGCGGGGGGCCACAGATACGCAGTATTTT
TRBV25-1	TRBD2	TRBJ2-7	.	CASSASLAGRTEQYF	TGTGCCAGCAGTGCCTCACTAGCGGGGAGAACCGAGCAGTACTTC
TRBV6-6	.	TRBJ1-1	.	CASAYPGPPAFF	TGTGCCAGCGCCTACCCAGGGCCCCCGGCTTTCTTT
TRBV5-4	TRBD1	TRBJ2-3	.	CASSLGDSTDTQYF	TGTGCCAGCAGCTTGGGGGACAGTACAGATACGCAGTATTTT
TRBV7-9	.	TRBJ1-3	many	CASSPNNTIYF	TGTGCCAGCAGCCCCAACAACACCATATATTTT
TRBV28	.	TRBJ2-4	few	CASNHRGGYIQYF	TGTGCCAGCAACCATAGGGGGGGGTACATTCAGTACTTC
TRBV27	.	TRBJ1-1	.	CASSSGWGNTEAFF	TGTGCCAGCAGCTCAGGGTGGGGGAACACTGAAGCTTTCTTT
TRBV28	.	TRBJ1-1	.	CASTPWANRNTEAFF	TGTGCCAGCACCCCTTGGGCAAACAGGAACACTGAAGCTTTCTTT
TRBV12-3/TRBV12-4	.	TRBJ1-6	few	CASSFKGLSNSPLHF	TGTGCCAGCAGTTTTAAGGGACTCAGTAATTCACCCCTCCACTTT
TRBV29-1	.	TRBJ1-1	few	CSVRRGGNTEAFF	TGCAGCGTGCGAAGGGGAGGGAACACTGAAGCTTTCTTT
TRBV11-2	.	TRBJ1-4	.	CASSWDPRGIEKLFF	TGTGCCAGCAGCTGGGACCCACGGGGAATTGAAAAACTGTTTTTT
TRBV27	.	TRBJ2-5	.	CASSGGNQETQYF	TGTGCCAGCAGTGGAGGGAACCAAGAGACCCAGTACTTC
TRBV19	.	TRBJ2-7	.	CASSRGPYEQYF	TGTGCCAGTAGCAGGGGTCCCTACGAGCAGTACTTC
TRBV7-6	.	TRBJ1-1	many	CASSPYGTEAFF	TGTGCCAGCAGCCCTTACGGGACTGAAGCTTTCTTT
TRBV12-3/TRBV12-4	.	TRBJ2-1	.	CASTGDSYNEQFF	TGTGCCAGTACGGGGGACTCCTACAATGAGCAGTTCTTC
TRBV27	.	TRBJ1-1	many	CASSFLEYMNTEAFF	TGTGCCAGCAGTTTTCTGGAATACATGAACACTGAAGCTTTCTTT
TRBV12-3/TRBV12-4	.	TRBJ2-3	.	CASSFVGTDTQYF	TGTGCCAGCAGTTTTGTTGGGACAGATACGCAGTATTTT
TRBV27	.	TRBJ2-4	.	CASSLSPGSFDIQYF	TGTGCCAGCAGTTTATCCCCCGGGAGTTTTGACATTCAGTACTTC
TRBV7-6	TRBD1	TRBJ1-5	.	CASSLGTGLGQPQHF	TGTGCCAGCAGCTTAGGGACAGGGTTAGGACAGCCCCAGCATTTT
TRBV3-1	.	TRBJ1-1	.	CASSLLENTEAFF	TGTGCCAGCAGCCTTCTAGAGAACACTGAAGCTTTCTTT
TRBV19	TRBD2	TRBJ2-1	many	CASSIGAGGPYNEQFF	TGTGCCAGTAGTATTGGTGCGGGGGGCCCCTACAATGAGCAGTTCTTC
TRBV28	TRBD1	TRBJ2-3	many	CASSQMATGVADTQYF	TGTGCCAGCAGTCAGATGGCTACAGGGGTTGCAGATACGCAGTATTTT
TRBV6-5	TRBD1	TRBJ2-7	many	CASSYGAGGYEQYF	TGTGCCAGCAGTTACGGCGCAGGGGGCTACGAGCAGTACTTC
TRBV20-1	TRBD2	TRBJ2-7	.	CSAPRYGLAEYEQYF	TGCAGTGCTCCCCGATACGGACTAGCGGAGTACGAGCAGTACTTC
TRBV28	.	TRBJ1-6	.	CASSPIQGSPGNSPLHF	TGTGCCAGCAGTCCTATACAGGGCTCACCTGGTAATTCACCCCTCCACTTT
TRBV12-3/TRBV12-4	.	TRBJ2-5	few	CASSLYVDVLTQYF	TGTGCCAGCAGTTTATACGTTGACGTCCTGACCCAGTACTTC
TRBV29-1	.	TRBJ2-3	.	CSALANDPTDTQYF	TGCAGCGCCTTAGCGAACGACCCCACAGATACGCAGTATTTT
TRBV27	.	TRBJ1-1	.	CASGDYTEAFF	TGTGCCAGCGGGGACTACACTGAAGCTTTCTTT
TRBV11-2	.	TRBJ2-5	.	CASQGGGARTQYF	TGTGCCAGCCAGGGAGGAGGGGCCCGGACCCAGTACTTC